Each of the 23 T cell receptor beta chains below was sequenced from the same sample in a study of blood T cells in healthy people across ages. Using a J-beta primer mix together with a sample-barcoded 5' primer, a second PCR was run for about 6 to 11 cycles. Each CDR3 protein is one row after TCRdb ran MiXCR on the 5' RACE reads. This sample has 700,000 to 950,000 distinct CDR3 sequences; roughly 64% occur once, and the top ten carry about 20%. The sequenced sample was blood. These receptors were collected from a man aged 25 to 40 in good health.

This clonotype appeared a few times. The CDR3 here is CASSPGGRGVETYEQYF. In nucleotides, the CDR3 is TGTGCCAGCAGCCCTGGCGGGAGGGGCGTGGAAACCTACGAGCAGTACTTC. V usage is TRBV5-6 and J usage is TRBJ2-5; 9 bases line up with TRBD2. The J call may not be correct, given that the DNA end is closer to TRBJ2-7. This CDR3 is 17 amino acids long. Germline V gene data show CDR1 as SGHDT and CDR2 as YYEEEE.

The V call is TRBV5-5, the J call TRBJ1-2; tentatively, D is TRBD1 (6 bases). This CDR3 has 14 residues. V lost 0 bases and J lost 6, with 12 bases in between. The V gene's germline CDR1 is SGHKS and CDR2 YYEKEE (reference sequence). This CDR3 is CASSLAWTDNGYTF. For the CDR3, the DNA is TGTGCCAGCAGCTTGGCGTGGACAGACAATGGCTACACCTTC.

This rearrangement joins TRBV6-2 or TRBV6-3 to TRBJ2-1, with a possible D match to TRBD1 (6 bases). The ends were cut back, 7 bases at V and 9 bases at J, with 16 bases in the middle. The CDR3 spans 13 residues. Per germline, CDR1 MNHEY and CDR2 SVGEGT. The CDR3 DNA sequence: TGTGCCAGCACCGCCCGAGTCAGGGGTGAGCAGTTCTTC. Residues: CASTARVRGEQFF.

The rearrangement joins TRBV29-1 to TRBJ2-5; D is uncertain. The J call is uncertain, as TRBJ2-7 better fits the DNA end. This CDR3 spans 11 amino acids. The germline CDR1 and CDR2 sequences are SQVTM and ANQGSEA. The CDR3 DNA sequence: TGCAGCGTTGAAAAATTTGACGAGCAGTACTTC. Its translation is CSVEKFDEQYF.

This clonotype has only a few counts. The V gene is TRBV5-5, the J gene TRBJ1-5; the D gene is possibly TRBD1 (5 bases). CDR3 size: 15 residues. Germline V gene lookup returns CDR1 SGHKS and CDR2 YYEKEE (reference sequence). Trimming took off 1 base at V and 7 bases at J, with 15 bases between the two ends. This chain's CDR3 is CASSLLRGAGQPQHF. The CDR3 nucleotides read TGTGCCAGCAGCTTGTTAAGGGGCGCCGGGCAGCCCCAGCATTTT.

The chain recombines TRBV20-1 with TRBJ2-3; D not certain. This CDR3 contains 14 residues. The germline gives CDR1 DFQATT, CDR2 SNEGSKA (reference sequence). V lost 2 bases, J lost 0 bases, and 9 bases lay in between. The CDR3 DNA reads TGCAGTGCTAGACGGGCACAGAGCACAGATACGCAGTATTTT. Its protein is CSARRAQSTDTQYF.

The chain recombines TRBV5-1 with TRBJ2-7; TRBD1 or TRBD2 may be the D gene (5 bases each). The CDR3 is 14 amino acids. Germline-derived CDR1 and CDR2 are SGHRS and YFSETQ. Deletions cut 5 bases from V and 6 bases from J, with 18 bases between. The CDR3 reads CASRRTGTDLEQYF. The CDR3 nucleotides read TGCGCCAGCAGACGGACCGGGACGGACCTCGAGCAGTACTTC.

The chain couples TRBV29-1 to TRBJ2-1; the match to TRBD2 covers 7 bases. The CDR3 totals 14 residues. J was trimmed by 7 bases and V by 7 bases; bases with no gene match: 13. CDR1 and CDR2 (germline): SQVTM, ANQGSEA. The CDR3 nucleotides read TGCAGCGGCTGGCCTTCGAGCGGGATAAATGAGCAGTTCTTC. Translation gives CSGWPSSGINEQFF.

The chain carries TRBV7-2 and TRBJ2-5; D gene ambiguous. Between the trimmed V and J ends, which lost 5 bases and 1 base, there was a span of 14 bases. Germline V gives CDR1 SGHTA, CDR2 FQGNSA. There are 15 residues in the CDR3. The CDR3 nucleotides read TGTGCCAGCAGCGGACGGACGGTGATCCAAGAGACCCAGTACTTC. The encoded protein is CASSGRTVIQETQYF.

V and J are TRBV2 and TRBJ2-1; TRBD1 matches at 7 bases. Germline CDR1 SNHLY, CDR2 FYNNEI. The CDR3 is 14 residues long. The V gene end was trimmed by 3 bases and the J gene end by 5 bases; junction bases not matched to a gene: 4. This CDR3 reads CASSDLTGDNEQFF. The DNA of the CDR3 is TGTGCCAGCAGTGACCTTACAGGGGACAATGAGCAGTTCTTC.

This clonotype was seen a handful of times. The CDR3 DNA follows: TGCAGCGTTCGTCCGTCCCAGGATGGGTCCCAGTACTTC. This translates into CSVRPSQDGSQYF. The rearrangement uses TRBV29-1 and TRBJ2-4; D is ambiguous. V lost 5 bases to trimming and J lost 13 bases, with 21 bases between them. This CDR3 region has 13 residues. Per the germline V gene, CDR1 is SQVTM and CDR2 is ANQGSEA.

This clonotype was seen a few times. The chain joins TRBV6-2 or TRBV6-3 to TRBJ1-2; D is uncertain. The V and J ends lost 6 bases and 8 bases respectively, with 19 bases between them. Germline values: CDR1 MNHEY, CDR2 SVGEGT. The CDR3 consists of 14 residues. CDR3 nucleotides: TGTGCCAGCAGGGACTCAGGAAACGAAGTAGGCTACACCTTC. Its translation: CASRDSGNEVGYTF.

This clonotype was counted at least ten times. The chain carries TRBV6-2 or TRBV6-3 and TRBJ2-7; TRBD1 or TRBD2 may be the D gene (5 bases each). CDR1 MNHEY and CDR2 SVGEGT come from the germline V gene. The CDR3 length is 16 residues. Trimming took off 8 bases at V and 1 base at J, with 21 bases between the two ends. CDR3 nucleotide sequence: TGTGCCAGCGAGTCGCTCCCGGGACGGGGATCCTACGAGCAGTACTTC. Translating it yields CASESLPGRGSYEQYF.

This sequence joins TRBV12-3 or TRBV12-4 and TRBJ2-7; D possibly matches TRBD1 or TRBD2 (5 bases each). V dropped 6 bases and J dropped 0 bases, with 12 bases sitting between them. This CDR3 is built from 14 residues. The CDR3 region is CASRKDGTSYEQYF. The CDR3 region has the DNA TGTGCCAGCAGGAAGGACGGGACCTCCTACGAGCAGTACTTC.

Concerning this clonotype itself: One end of the junction varies from germline; a read error may be responsible. J is TRBJ2-1 and V is TRBV24-1; 10 bases line up with TRBD2. Germline V gives CDR1 KGHDR, CDR2 SFDVKD. The CDR3 consists of 17 residues. The CDR3 loop is CAASGGTQREGGNEQFF. CDR3 DNA sequence: TGTGCCGCCAGTGGGGGGACCCAGCGGGAGGGAGGTAATGAGCAGTTCTTC.

The genes are TRBV5-1 and TRBJ2-1; the D is unclear. This CDR3 region has 15 residues. The germline gives CDR1 SGHRS, CDR2 YFSETQ. Trimming stripped 0 bases from V and 7 bases from J, with 14 bases between. The CDR3 DNA sequence: TGCGCCAGCAGCTTGGTGAGCCCGCTGGAGAATGAGCAGTTCTTC. Amino acid sequence: CASSLVSPLENEQFF.

Of note for this clonotype: One junction end disagrees with the germline gene, perhaps due to a read error. J is TRBJ2-6 and V is TRBV6-6; a possible D gene is TRBD1 (5 bases). The V gene's germline CDR1 is MNHNY and CDR2 SVGAGI (reference sequence). The CDR3 is made up of 14 amino acids. The CDR3: CASSYVSGANVRTF. The CDR3 DNA reads as TGTGCCAGCAGTTACGTCTCTGGGGCCAACGTCCGGACTTTC.

The table lists this clonotype with many counts. The rearrangement links TRBV3-1 to TRBJ2-7; TRBD1 matches 10 bases. The germline V gene encodes CDR1 LGHDT and CDR2 YNNKEL (reference sequence). The V gene end was trimmed by 4 bases and the J gene end by 3 bases; junction bases not matched to a gene: 0. The CDR3 has 13 residues. The CDR3 coding sequence is TGTGCCAGCAGCCGGACAGGGGGCTACGAGCAGTACTTC. Translated: CASSRTGGYEQYF.

J is TRBJ2-3 and V is TRBV7-2; D is perhaps TRBD1 (5 bases). The CDR3 has 13 residues. CDR1 and CDR2 (germline): SGHTA, FQGNSA. Trimming pared 5 bases from V and 5 bases from J, leaving 11 bases between. This chain's CDR3 is CASSRLTGDTQYF. In DNA, the CDR3 is TGTGCCAGCAGCCGGCTTACAGGAGATACGCAGTATTTT.

The chain carries TRBV29-1 and TRBJ2-5, with 10 bases that match TRBD2. Unmatched junction bases numbered 5, after V lost 0 bases and J lost 7 bases. This CDR3 has 14 residues. Per germline, CDR1 SQVTM and CDR2 ANQGSEA. In DNA, the CDR3 is TGCAGCGTTGAAGATACAGCGGGGGGGGGGACCCAGTACTTC. Translated, it gives CSVEDTAGGGTQYF.

The chain joins TRBV7-2 to TRBJ2-7; D is undetermined. V was pared by 5 bases and J by 6 bases, with 17 bases between. The germline CDR1 and CDR2 sequences are SGHTA and FQGNSA. The CDR3 contains 14 residues. The CDR3 spells CASSPRLLAGEQYF. CDR3 nucleotide sequence: TGTGCCAGCAGCCCGAGACTCCTGGCCGGCGAGCAGTACTTC.

The chain employs TRBV9 and TRBJ1-2, with a tentative D call TRBD1 (5 bases). Germline lookup yields CDR1 SGDLS and CDR2 YYNGEE. V gave up 0 bases and J gave up 2 bases, with 11 bases separating them. CDR3 length: 15 amino acids. CDR3: CASSVDSGKNYGYTF. The CDR3 DNA sequence: TGTGCCAGCAGCGTAGATTCAGGGAAGAACTATGGCTACACCTTC.

The J gene is TRBJ2-7, the V gene TRBV29-1; tentatively, D is TRBD1 (5 bases). CDR3 length: 11 amino acids. V lost 6 bases to trimming and J lost 8 bases, with 14 bases between them. Germline-derived CDR1 and CDR2 are SQVTM and ANQGSEA. DNA for the CDR3: TGCAGCGTGAGCGAGACAGACAAGCAGTACTTC. Its translation is CSVSETDKQYF.